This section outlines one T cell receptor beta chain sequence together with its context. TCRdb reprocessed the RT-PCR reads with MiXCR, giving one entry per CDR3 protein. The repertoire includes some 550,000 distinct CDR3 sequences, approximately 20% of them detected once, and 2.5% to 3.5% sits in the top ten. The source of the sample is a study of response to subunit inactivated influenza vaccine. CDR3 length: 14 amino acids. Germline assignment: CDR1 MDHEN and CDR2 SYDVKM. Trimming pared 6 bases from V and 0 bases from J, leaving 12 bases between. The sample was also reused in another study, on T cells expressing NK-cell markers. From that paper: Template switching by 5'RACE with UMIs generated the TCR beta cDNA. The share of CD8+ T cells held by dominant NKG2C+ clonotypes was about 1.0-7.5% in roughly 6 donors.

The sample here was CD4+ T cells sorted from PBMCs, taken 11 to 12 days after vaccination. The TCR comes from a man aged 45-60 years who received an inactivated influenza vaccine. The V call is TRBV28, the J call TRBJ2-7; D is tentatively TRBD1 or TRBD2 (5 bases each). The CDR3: CASRLGRTSYEQYF. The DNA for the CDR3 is TGTGCCAGCAGGTTGGGACGCACCTCCTACGAGCAGTACTTC.